A selection of T cell receptor beta chains follows, all from one sample in a study of cytomegalovirus exposure and HLA in healthy donors. TCRdb keeps only in-frame clones here, not all; method: immunoSEQ multiplex PCR. In the table there are roughly 130,000 clones, roughly 74% of which are singletons. Material: PBMCs. The receptors were gathered from a man in his forties in good health and CMV-seropositive. Each CDR3 is given with its conserved first and last residue. The D gene is left open where the match is weak. Expanded clones are given a class, and other clones once, few, many or no size at all.

j_call d_call clone_size v_call cdr3_aa cdr3_nt
TRBJ1-4 NA few TRBV7-9 CASSPLGGGTTNEKLFF TGTGCCAGCAGCCCCCTCGGAGGTGGAACAACTAATGAAAAACTGTTTTTT
TRBJ2-7 NA NA TRBV9 CASSSREGGPFTYEQYF TGTGCCAGCAGCTCGAGGGAGGGGGGGCCGTTTACCTACGAGCAGTACTTC
TRBJ1-1 NA NA TRBV2 CASSEGGSEAFF TGTGCCAGCAGTGAAGGTGGCAGTGAAGCTTTCTTT
TRBJ2-7 NA NA TRBV27 CASSLAGPGIEQYF TGTGCCAGCAGTTTAGCGGGCCCGGGGATCGAGCAGTACTTC
TRBJ2-2 TRBD1 once TRBV6-5 CASSTDRGRGGELFF TGTGCCAGCAGTACCGACAGGGGACGAGGCGGGGAGCTGTTTTTT
TRBJ2-2 NA once TRBV11-2 CASSPFRSFTGELFF TGTGCCAGCAGCCCCTTCCGGAGTTTCACCGGGGAGCTGTTTTTT
TRBJ2-1 TRBD2 NA TRBV4-1 CASSQLLAGSWNEQFF TGCGCCAGCAGCCAACTCTTAGCGGGTTCTTGGAATGAGCAGTTCTTC
TRBJ2-7 TRBD2 few TRBV11-1 CASSLERGPYEQYF TGTGCCAGCAGCTTAGAGCGGGGACCCTACGAGCAGTACTTC
TRBJ1-2 TRBD1 few TRBV6-4 CASSDPGQVSNKGTYGYTF TGTGCCAGCAGTGACCCGGGACAGGTTAGTAATAAAGGGACCTATGGCTACACCTTC
TRBJ1-1 NA NA TRBV19 CASSIGGSGTEAFF TGTGCCAGTAGTATCGGGGGGTCGGGCACTGAAGCTTTCTTT
TRBJ1-2 TRBD1 few TRBV28 CASRGGTGLGKSYTF TGTGCCAGCAGGGGTGGGACAGGTCTTGGCAAGAGCTACACCTTC
TRBJ2-7 TRBD2 few TRBV28 CASSLPIRTSGRSYEQYF TGTGCCAGCAGTTTACCTATTAGGACTAGCGGGAGATCCTACGAGCAGTACTTC
TRBJ2-1 TRBD2 few TRBV7-7 CASSRGLAGAGEQFF TGTGCTAGCAGCCGGGGACTAGCGGGAGCCGGTGAGCAGTTCTTC
TRBJ2-1 TRBD2 few TRBV9 CASSTLTSRGVDEQFF TGTGCCAGCAGCACCTTGACTAGCCGCGGAGTTGATGAGCAGTTCTTC
TRBJ2-7 TRBD2 NA TRBV27 CASSLTAGESHEQYF TGTGCCAGCAGTTTAACAGCGGGAGAGTCCCACGAGCAGTACTTC
TRBJ2-1 TRBD2 NA TRBV28 CASSLAPGTSGTGNEQFF TGTGCCAGCAGTTTGGCCCCAGGGACTAGCGGGACCGGTAATGAGCAGTTCTTC
TRBJ2-3 NA NA TRBV28 CASSPAGGFRPDTQYF TGTGCCAGCAGTCCTGCGGGCGGGTTTCGCCCAGATACGCAGTATTTT
TRBJ1-6 TRBD1 NA TRBV27 CASSLQGEINSPLHF TGTGCCAGCAGTTTGCAGGGGGAAATTAATTCACCCCTCCACTTT
TRBJ1-1 TRBD1 NA TRBV2 CASSGQGGNTEAFF TGTGCCAGCAGTGGACAGGGCGGGAACACTGAAGCTTTCTTT
TRBJ1-1 TRBD1 NA TRBV28 CASSSRDRVWAEAFF TGTGCCAGCAGTTCCCGGGACAGGGTCTGGGCTGAAGCTTTCTTT
TRBJ1-2 NA NA TRBV18 CASSPGRYGYTF TGTGCCAGCTCACCAGGGCGCTATGGCTACACCTTC
TRBJ1-4 NA NA TRBV5-1 CASSAGLSTEKLFF TGCGCCAGCAGCGCGGGACTGAGTACGGAAAAACTGTTTTTT
TRBJ2-7 TRBD2 NA TRBV6-6 CASRLLAGRGIEQYF TGTGCCAGCAGGCTCCTAGCGGGACGGGGAATCGAGCAGTACTTC
TRBJ2-3 TRBD1 NA TRBV28 CASSPRTGSTDTQYF TGTGCCAGCAGTCCGAGGACAGGGTCGACAGATACGCAGTATTTT
TRBJ2-2 TRBD1 few TRBV27 CASSGQGNTGELFF TGTGCCAGCAGTGGACAGGGGAACACCGGGGAGCTGTTTTTT
TRBJ1-2 NA NA TRBV9 CASSPTRTEIYGYTF TGTGCCAGCAGCCCTACTCGGACAGAAATATATGGCTACACCTTC
TRBJ2-7 TRBD1 NA TRBV7-2 CASSPFGTGGPYEQYF TGCGCCAGCAGCCCATTCGGAACAGGGGGTCCCTACGAGCAGTACTTC
TRBJ2-7 TRBD1 NA TRBV5-1 CASSLWVGGSYEQYF TGCGCCAGCAGCTTGTGGGTAGGGGGCTCTTACGAGCAGTACTTC
TRBJ1-2 NA NA TRBV7-9 CASSLAVSGYTF TGTGCCAGCAGCTTAGCAGTGAGTGGCTACACCTTC
TRBJ1-5 NA many TRBV15 CATSGEQGNSNQPQHF TGTGCCACCAGTGGGGAACAGGGAAATAGCAATCAGCCCCAGCATTTT
TRBJ2-2 TRBD1 NA TRBV6-1 CASSARPQPRQGPNTGELFF TGTGCCAGCAGTGCCCGCCCCCAGCCCCGACAGGGCCCGAACACCGGGGAGCTGTTTTTT
TRBJ1-3 TRBD1 once TRBV7-8 CASTYRGSGNTIYF TGTGCCAGCACCTACAGGGGCTCTGGAAACACCATATATTTT
TRBJ1-4 TRBD1 NA TRBV5-4 CASSLAGTGRNEKLFF TGTGCCAGCAGCTTGGCCGGGACAGGCCGCAATGAAAAACTGTTTTTT
TRBJ2-1 TRBD2 NA TRBV4-1 CASSQPTSGGLWGFNEQFF TGCGCCAGCAGCCAACCGACTAGCGGGGGGCTGTGGGGTTTCAATGAGCAGTTCTTC
TRBJ2-2 TRBD1 NA TRBV7-2 CASSPTGTEYYTGELFF TGTGCCAGCAGCCCTACCGGGACAGAGTATTACACCGGGGAGCTGTTTTTT
TRBJ1-5 TRBD1 NA TRBV6-6 CASSKQGIGQPQHF TGTGCCAGCAGTAAACAGGGGATCGGGCAGCCCCAGCATTTT
TRBJ2-2 TRBD1 NA TRBV7-9 CASSHRGGTSNTGELFF TGTGCCAGCAGCCATAGAGGGGGCACTTCGAACACCGGGGAGCTGTTTTTT
TRBJ2-7 TRBD1 NA TRBV5-4 CASSLGQGKSQEQYF TGTGCCAGCAGCCTCGGACAGGGGAAGTCGCAGGAGCAGTACTTC
TRBJ1-5 NA NA TRBV28 CASSLSDSSNQPQHF TGTGCCAGCAGCCTCTCGGACAGTAGCAATCAGCCCCAGCATTTT
TRBJ1-2 NA NA TRBV14 CASSRSEVDYGYTF TGTGCCAGCAGCCGCAGTGAGGTTGACTATGGCTACACCTTC
TRBJ1-1 NA few TRBV30 CAASGLNTEAFF TGTGCCGCCTCGGGATTGAACACTGAAGCTTTCTTT
TRBJ2-7 NA NA TRBV19 CASSHGASYEQYF TGTGCCAGTAGTCATGGGGCCTCCTACGAGCAGTACTTC
TRBJ2-1 NA NA TRBV6-5 CASSSGLSYNEQFF TGTGCCAGCAGTTCTGGACTCTCCTACAATGAGCAGTTCTTC
TRBJ2-3 NA NA TRBV29-1 CSFTDSSTDTQYF TGCAGCTTCACCGACTCTAGCACAGATACGCAGTATTTT
TRBJ1-2 NA NA TRBV6-5 CASSYRIQGNFYGYTF TGTGCCAGCAGTTACCGAATACAGGGAAACTTCTATGGCTACACCTTC
TRBJ2-2 NA NA TRBV5-4 CASSLAGANTGELFF TGTGCCAGCAGCCTAGCTGGCGCGAACACCGGGGAGCTGTTTTTT
TRBJ1-5 NA few TRBV10-2 CASSVSTFRRPEQPQHF TGCGCCAGCAGTGTGAGCACATTCCGGAGACCTGAGCAGCCCCAGCATTTT
TRBJ2-7 TRBD1 NA TRBV10-3 CAISDTGTGNYEQYF TGTGCCATCAGTGACACCGGGACAGGGAATTACGAGCAGTACTTC
TRBJ1-5 TRBD1 few TRBV5-1 CASSLDRGVNQPQHF TGCGCCAGCAGCCTGGACAGGGGGGTTAATCAGCCCCAGCATTTT
TRBJ2-7 TRBD2 NA TRBV19 CASSMVLAGPYEQYF TGTGCCAGTAGTATGGTACTAGCGGGTCCCTACGAGCAGTACTTC
TRBJ2-1 NA NA TRBV20-1 CSARSQRRQFF TGCAGTGCTAGAAGCCAGCGGCGGCAGTTCTTC
TRBJ2-7 NA NA TRBV5-4 CASSLARDYEQYF TGTGCCAGCAGCTTAGCTAGAGACTACGAGCAGTACTTC